This TCR beta chain was sequenced for a study of CD8+ T cells in alopecia areata (dated by TCRdb to 2016 to 2019). About the study as a whole: Treated patients were enrolled in an open-label pilot trial of oral tofacitinib at 5 to 10 mg twice daily for moderate-to-severe alopecia areata. The SALT score, which quantifies the percentage of affected scalp surface area, was used to measure disease severity in treated patients. RNA was obtained with the PAXgene miRNA kit for fixed scalp, the miRNeasy kit for PBMCs, and the RNeasy kit for mouse skin. TCRbeta CDR3 regions were amplified by immunoSEQ multiplex PCR with 35 Vbeta forward and 13 Jbeta reverse primers. On the human side, TCRbeta sequencing was run on scalp tissue and on sorted CD4+ and CD8+ peripheral blood T cells from healthy controls and from alopecia areata patients with either patchy or totalis/universalis disease. Tofacitinib was administered for 6 to 18 months, and 6 months of follow-up off drug were then conducted to assess delayed response and recurrence. In both human patients and the C3H/HeJ mouse model, the study applied high-throughput TCRbeta sequencing to look at T cell clonal expansion in alopecia areata. Biopsies were taken from tofacitinib-treated patients at baseline and at 4 and 24 weeks of treatment, and a later scalp biopsy was taken in several of the tofacitinib-treated patients. Scalp clonality was compared across normal scalp (n=4), patchy alopecia areata scalp (n=8), and alopecia totalis/universalis scalp (n=8).

CDR1 and CDR2, per the germline V gene (reference sequence), are GTSNPN and SVGIG. From the cysteine through the phenylalanine, the CDR3 covers 11 amino acids. Just CDR3 DNA is preserved here, 33 bases in frame from base 1. From V the trimming removes 1 base and from J it removes 12 bases, while the gene matches leave 1 base of the junction unaccounted for. This clone has only one observation. Its target antigen remains unknown. Base qualities are not at hand, and no much larger clone is one base apart. Interpreted using the paper, the time point label stands for: about 4 weeks on oral tofacitinib. The treatment or condition label on this specimen signifies: oral pan-JAK inhibitor, 5-10 mg twice daily. Lesional scalp punch biopsies and peripheral blood were obtained from alopecia areata patients. After PBMCs were isolated by density centrifugation and stained for CD3, CD4 and CD8, a FACSAria was used to sort CD4+ and CD8+ T cells.

Library creation used the immunoSEQ multiplex PCR assay. For TCR sequencing, RNA was extracted from every sample and reverse transcribed into cDNA to serve as template. SuperScript III was used for first-strand cDNA synthesis, primed with a 2:1 mix of oligo-dT and random hexamers. A synthetic immune receptor repertoire was used to gauge amplification bias, and whatever bias remained was removed computationally. The paper's data handling went like this. Raw reads were preprocessed to remove errors, and CDR3 was defined by IMGT conventions from the conserved cysteine to phenylalanine. To get clonality, Shannon entropy was normalized by log2 of the number of productive unique TCRs and the result was subtracted from 1. CD4 or CD8 identity of scalp clones was inferred by cross-referencing scalp TCRbeta sequences with sorted blood CD4 and CD8 repertoires. Held by TCRdb, this immuneACCESS table contains in-frame sequences only and omits some clones. Under half of the omission traces to an unresolved V gene where checked; the cause of the rest is unknown. V, J and clone size derive from that table, while D and trimming were established from the DNA sequence. The sample table holds roughly 46,000 clones, of which about three fifths were seen once. The ten top clones hold 21% of the sample.

General study outcomes and caveats: Scalp clonality and the number of expanded CD8+ clones among the top 100 scalp clones were significantly decreased by tofacitinib. Resident alphabeta T cells in normal human skin are also sequenced, complicating scalp TCR repertoire analysis, unlike mouse skin dominated by gammadelta T cells. During tofacitinib treatment, many expanded lesional clones stuck around in both scalp and blood, and this persistence may partly explain why relapse happens after treatment is stopped. Because the treated cohort was small and had just a single nonresponder, larger studies are needed to establish links between baseline CD8+ expansion and response. Lesional scalp, especially in alopecia totalis/universalis, showed higher clonality and more expanded CD8+ clones than normal scalp, suggesting antigenic drive. Compared with mice, TCR sequences shared between patients were less clear, possibly partly because of HLA diversity across the patient population.

This sequence originates from a human donor with alopecia areata. The rearrangement joined TRBV30 to TRBJ2-1; 9 central bases correspond to TRBD2. Material: CD8+ T cells sorted from blood, obtained at week 4, from a patient treated with tofacitinib. This receptor carries the CDR3 CAWSGAGGQFF. The DNA is TGTGCCTGGAGTGGAGCGGGGGGGCAGTTCTTC. Reference TRBV30 and TRBJ2-1 proteins supply the regions before and after the CDR3; the full variable domain is: SQTIHQWPATLVQPVGSPLSLECTVEGTSNPNLYWYRQAAGRGLQLLFYSVGIGQISSEVPQNLSASRPQDRQFILSSKKLLLSDSGFYLCAWSGAGGQFFGPGTRLTVL.